Listed here is a single T cell receptor beta chain. Treatment here: roughly 20 received Ad26.COV2.S at low or high dose, single or two shots; 5 received placebo; per-sample allocation not given. Material that was analyzed had been drawn on day 63 after the first vaccine or placebo injection. This record belongs to a study of Ad26.COV2.S vaccination and SARS-CoV-2 variants. Repertoires were generated with immunoSEQ multiplex PCR, while TCRdb's copy carries only in-frame clones and drops some. The sample has about 350,000 clones; 86% are singletons. This clonotype originated in a person between 18 and 65 years old who received the Ad26.COV2.S COVID-19 vaccine or a placebo. This material consisted of peripheral blood, taken in a trial of Ad26.COV2.S vaccine versus placebo.

The CDR3 loop reads CASSQRIAGGYSYNEQFF. CDR3 in DNA: TGTGCCAGCAGCCAAAGGATAGCGGGGGGCTACTCCTACAATGAGCAGTTCTTC. The genes are TRBV3-1 (or the pseudogene TRBV3-2) and TRBJ2-1; TRBD2 matches 10 bases. CDR3 size: 18 residues. Germline V gene lookup returns CDR1 LGHDT and CDR2 YNNKEL (reference sequence). Trimming cost V 2 bases and J 0 bases; bases outside gene matches: 7.